These 12 T cell receptor beta chains originate from one sample sequenced in a study of early T cells in non-severe SARS-CoV-2 infection. A single record per CDR3 protein comes from TCRdb applying MiXCR to the 5' RACE reads. The table includes about 99,000 distinct CDR3 sequences, around 17% detected once. Sequencing input: whole blood. These receptors were obtained from an adult who was a healthcare worker with PCR-confirmed SARS-CoV-2 infection or an uninfected control (not recorded which).

The chain employs TRBV7-6 and TRBJ2-1; D is unresolved. The CDR3 length is 14 residues. The V end was cut by 5 bases, the J end by 9 bases, with 17 bases between. The germline V gene has CDR1 SGHVS and CDR2 FNYEAQ. The CDR3, as DNA: TGTGCCAGCAGCCCCGTTCACCGTGGGGTTGAGCAGTTCTTC. As protein: CASSPVHRGVEQFF.

This clonotype came up a few times. The chain employs TRBV28 and TRBJ1-1, with 7 bases matching TRBD1. Germline V gene data show CDR1 as MDHEN and CDR2 as SYDVKM. This CDR3 comprises 13 residues. Trimming cost V 6 bases and J 6 bases; bases outside gene matches: 7. CDR3 DNA: TGTGCCAGCAGCCTGACAGGGAATGCTGAAGCTTTCTTT. This encodes CASSLTGNAEAFF. Using reference TRBV28 and TRBJ1-1 for the parts outside the CDR3, the full variable domain is DVKVTQSSRYLVKRTGEKVFLECVQDMDHENMFWYRQDPGLGLRLIYFSYDVKMKEKGDIPEGYSVSREKKERFSLILESASTNQTSMYLCASSLTGNAEAFFGQGTRLTVV.

V is TRBV24-1 and J is TRBJ2-5; D gene unclear. The CDR3 has 15 residues. Germline V gives CDR1 KGHDR, CDR2 SFDVKD. V was clipped by 4 bases and J by 0 bases, with 11 bases between them. CDR3 amino acids: CATSEYDQYQETQYF. The CDR3 DNA reads TGTGCCACCAGTGAATACGACCAGTACCAAGAGACCCAGTACTTC.

CDR3 in DNA: TGTGCCAGCAGCTTAGGAGTCAGGGGTGGGCAAGAGACCCAGTACTTC. This gives the protein CASSLGVRGGQETQYF. This rearrangement joins TRBV7-8 to TRBJ2-5, with D maybe TRBD1 (6 bases). There are 16 residues in the CDR3. The ends were cut back, 1 base at V and 2 bases at J, with 14 bases in the middle. The germline CDR1 and CDR2 sequences are SGHVS and FQNEAQ.

This clonotype was counted between two and nine times. The V and J genes are TRBV20-1 and TRBJ2-1; TRBD2 matches 11 bases. The CDR3 contains 15 residues. V was pared by 4 bases and J by 5 bases, with 7 bases of the junction left unmatched. Germline V gene lookup returns CDR1 DFQATT and CDR2 SNEGSKA (reference sequence). For the CDR3, the DNA is TGCAGTGCTAAGGCTAGCGGGGGGCAAAACAATGAGCAGTTCTTC. Residues: CSAKASGGQNNEQFF.

This chain joins TRBV10-1 and TRBJ2-7; D is possibly TRBD1 (5 bases). CDR1 is WNHNN, CDR2 SYGVQD, per germline (reference sequence). The CDR3 has 13 residues. V gave up 5 bases and J gave up 3 bases, with 11 bases separating them. For the CDR3, the DNA is TGCGCCAGCAGTCTGCAGGGTCACTACGAGCAGTACTTC. Its protein is CASSLQGHYEQYF.

This chain uses TRBV5-4 with TRBJ2-3, with 10 bases matching TRBD1. Per germline, CDR1 SGHNT and CDR2 YYREEE (reference sequence). This CDR3 is built from 13 residues. J gave up 9 bases and V 7 bases, and 8 bases lay outside the gene matches. The CDR3 DNA is TGTGCCAGCTGGACAGGGGGGGAAGAAACGCAGTATTTT. Protein product: CASWTGGEETQYF.

The rearrangement uses TRBV7-9 and TRBJ1-4, with TRBD1 as a possible D gene (5 bases). V lost 5 bases and J 3 bases, leaving 10 bases between the germline ends. The germline V gene has CDR1 SEHNR and CDR2 FQNEAQ (reference sequence). The CDR3 has 14 amino acids. CDR3 amino acids: CASSLGTSNEKLFF. The CDR3 nucleotides are TGTGCCAGCAGCCTTGGGACTTCTAATGAAAAACTGTTTTTT.

This clonotype was found a few times. V and J are TRBV7-6 and TRBJ2-2, with 10 bases identical to TRBD2. The CDR3 is made up of 17 amino acids. The germline V gene encodes CDR1 SGHVS and CDR2 FNYEAQ. V dropped 5 bases and J dropped 7; count of bases not matched to a gene: 13. DNA of the CDR3: TGTGCCAGCAGCCCCGCGGGTACTAGCGGGGCAATCGGGGAGCTGTTTTTT. It encodes CASSPAGTSGAIGELFF.

This clonotype was recorded a few times. The rearrangement joins TRBV5-1 to TRBJ2-1, with a possible D match to TRBD2 (6 bases). The V gene's germline CDR1 is SGHRS and CDR2 YFSETQ. Trimming removed 1 base from V and 2 bases from J, with 10 bases in between. This CDR3 spans 15 amino acids. This CDR3 reads CASSLFRGAYNEQFF. The CDR3 DNA sequence: TGCGCCAGCAGCTTGTTTCGCGGGGCCTACAATGAGCAGTTCTTC.

This clonotype showed up just a few times. V and J are TRBV28 and TRBJ2-1; 9 bases are shared with TRBD2. This CDR3 has 17 amino acids. Germline CDR1 MDHEN, CDR2 SYDVKM. V shed 4 bases, J shed 8 bases, and the junction held 15 bases outside the gene matches. The CDR3 DNA follows: TGTGCCAGCAGTTCGACTCCTTGGAGCGGGAGGTCCGATGAGCAGTTCTTC. Encoded protein: CASSSTPWSGRSDEQFF.

This clonotype was seen many times. V usage is TRBV30 and J usage is TRBJ1-2; D remains ambiguous. The germline V and J ends were trimmed by 1 base and 2 bases, with 2 bases remaining between them. There are 11 residues in the CDR3. Germline V gene lookup returns CDR1 GTSNPN and CDR2 SVGIG (reference sequence). In DNA, the CDR3 is TGTGCCTGGAGTGGGAACTATGGCTACACCTTC. It codes for CAWSGNYGYTF.